Below, 32 T cell receptor beta chains from the same sample are listed, as sequenced in a study of cytomegalovirus exposure and HLA in healthy donors. PCR was performed using 60 Vbeta and 13 Jbeta primers. Only in-frame clones appear in the TCRdb table, and some are missing; sequencing was by immunoSEQ multiplex PCR. The data contain about 120,000 clones, 66% of them singletons. Sequencing was carried out using PBMCs. The receptors were sampled from a man between 18 and 29 years old in good health and CMV-seronegative.

The genes are TRBV27 and TRBJ2-4; TRBD1 agrees at 7 bases. V dropped 3 bases and J dropped 7; count of bases not matched to a gene: 3. The V gene's germline CDR1 is MNHEY and CDR2 SMNVEV (reference sequence). This CDR3 has 13 amino acids. DNA of the CDR3: TGTGCCAGCAGTTTCAGCAGGGGGAACATTCAGTACTTC. Encoded protein: CASSFSRGNIQYF.

The chain has TRBV11-1 and TRBJ2-5; 7 nucleotides agree with TRBD2. The length of the CDR3 is 14 residues. The germline V gene encodes CDR1 SGHAT and CDR2 FQDESV (reference sequence). With V trimmed by 5 bases and J by 1 base, 4 bases remained unmatched. CDR3 sequence: CASSQRGGQETQYF. CDR3 nucleotide sequence: TGTGCCAGCAGCCAGCGCGGGGGCCAAGAGACCCAGTACTTC.

This chain connects TRBV19 to TRBJ2-2, with 9 bases fitting TRBD2. This CDR3 is 15 amino acids long. CDR1 is LNHDA and CDR2 is SQIVND in the germline V gene (reference sequence). The V gene end was trimmed by 8 bases and the J gene end by 1 base; junction bases not matched to a gene: 5. In DNA, the CDR3 is TGTGCCAGTGAGAGCGGGAGGAGGAACACCGGGGAGCTGTTTTTT. It yields the protein CASESGRRNTGELFF.

The chain employs TRBV27 and TRBJ1-4; D may be TRBD1 (6 bases). Trimming stripped 3 bases from V and 8 bases from J, with 16 bases between. The CDR3 length is 15 residues. Germline CDR1 and CDR2: MNHEY and SMNVEV (reference sequence). The CDR3 DNA reads TGTGCCAGCAGTTTTAGGGGCCAGGGGTTGGAAAAACTGTTTTTT. Residues: CASSFRGQGLEKLFF.

The V gene is TRBV7-9, the J gene TRBJ2-5; TRBD1 agrees at 9 bases. The CDR3 is 17 residues long. Losses at the gene ends were 4 bases for V and 1 base for J; bases not matched to a gene: 10. Germline V gene lookup returns CDR1 SEHNR and CDR2 FQNEAQ (reference sequence). Written as DNA, the CDR3 is TGTGCCAGCAGCTCATGGGACAGGGCAACTCTCCAAGAGACCCAGTACTTC. Encoded protein: CASSSWDRATLQETQYF. The full variable domain, with the rest looked up from reference TRBV7-9 and TRBJ2-5, is DTGVSQNPRHKITKRGQNVTFRCDPISEHNRLYWYRQTLGQGPEFLTYFQNEAQLEKSRLLSDRFSAERPKGSFSTLEIQRTEQGDSAMYLCASSSWDRATLQETQYFGPGTRLLVL.

The chain uses TRBV7-8 and TRBJ2-1, with 11 positions matching TRBD2. Trimming cost V 3 bases and J 2 bases; bases outside gene matches: 3. The length of the CDR3 is 16 residues. Germline V lookup: CDR1 SGHVS, CDR2 FQNEAQ. CDR3: CASSFASGGPYNEQFF. In DNA form, the CDR3 reads TGTGCCAGCAGCTTTGCTAGCGGGGGGCCCTACAATGAGCAGTTCTTC.

V usage is TRBV6-1 and J usage is TRBJ2-2; weak D call: TRBD2 (6 bases). Trimming took 2 bases from V and 4 from J, leaving 11 bases between them. CDR1 MNHNS and CDR2 SASEGT come from the germline V gene. The CDR3 has 15 residues. The CDR3 is CASSELTGVTGELFF. As DNA, the CDR3 is TGTGCCAGCAGTGAATTAACGGGAGTCACCGGGGAGCTGTTTTTT.

The chain uses TRBV28 and TRBJ2-3; maybe TRBD2 (5 bases). Trimming cost V 5 bases and J 3 bases, with 18 bases left between them. Germline CDR1 is MDHEN and CDR2 is SYDVKM. This CDR3 comprises 16 residues. This CDR3 is CASSHFSVKGTDTQYF. CDR3 nucleotides: TGTGCCAGCAGTCACTTTAGCGTTAAAGGGACAGATACGCAGTATTTT.

A word on this clone: Other DNA variants within this sample encode the same CDR3. The chain recombines TRBV7-2 with TRBJ2-3, with D unclear. CDR1 and CDR2 from the germline V gene are SGHTA and FQGNSA. V lost 5 bases to trimming and J lost 6 bases, with 6 bases between them. The CDR3 extends over 11 amino acids. The DNA of the CDR3 is TGTGCCAGCAGCCCCGCGGATACGCAGTATTTT. Amino acid sequence: CASSPADTQYF. The variable domain in full, with the rest retrieved from reference TRBV7-2 and TRBJ2-3, is GAGVSQSPSNKVTEKGKDVELRCDPISGHTALYWYRQSLGQGLEFLIYFQGNSAPDKSGLPSDRFSAERTGGSVSTLTIQRTQQEDSAVYLCASSPADTQYFGPGTRLTVL.

This chain joins TRBV7-8 and TRBJ1-5; TRBD1 might be the D (5 bases). Germline V CDR1 and CDR2: SGHVS, FQNEAQ. V was clipped by 5 bases and J by 1 base, with 15 bases between them. This CDR3 has 16 residues. In DNA form, the CDR3 reads TGTGCCAGCAGCCCGGGGGGTATGGGAAGCAATCAGCCCCAGCATTTT. Protein: CASSPGGMGSNQPQHF.

The J gene is TRBJ2-1, the V gene TRBV7-2, with D perhaps TRBD2 (6 bases). Germline V gene lookup returns CDR1 SGHTA and CDR2 FQGNSA. This CDR3 spans 14 amino acids. V lost 4 bases and J 10 bases, leaving 17 bases between the germline ends. CDR3 nucleotides: TGTGCCAGCAGCTCTGCCCAAGGTGGGGGGGAGCAGTTCTTC. Amino acids: CASSSAQGGGEQFF.

This clone was seen a few times. This chain joins TRBV4-3 and TRBJ1-5; the match to TRBD1 covers 10 bases. J gave up 7 bases and V 1 base, and 13 bases lay outside the gene matches. Germline V lookup: CDR1 LGHNA, CDR2 YSLEER. The CDR3 is 18 amino acids. The CDR3 DNA follows: TGCGCCAGCAGCCAAGGTCTTCCCCGGGACAGGGGAAAGCAGCCCCAGCATTTT. Amino acid sequence: CASSQGLPRDRGKQPQHF.

This sequence joins TRBV29-1 and TRBJ1-1; D is unresolved. This CDR3 has 15 residues. V lost 3 bases, J lost 1 base, and 15 bases lay in between. Germline V CDR1 and CDR2: SQVTM, ANQGSEA. DNA of the CDR3: TGCAGCGTTGAGGGAGGGCTCGGTACGAACACTGAAGCTTTCTTT. This translates into CSVEGGLGTNTEAFF.

There are a few counts of this clone. The chain links TRBV6-6 to TRBJ1-4, with 7 bases fitting TRBD1. The CDR3 extends over 15 amino acids. Germline CDR1 reads MNHNY; CDR2 reads SVGAGI (reference sequence). V lost 5 bases, J lost 2 bases, and 5 bases stayed unmatched. CDR3 nucleotide sequence: TGTGCCAGCAGTAGACAGGGATCCACTAATGAAAAACTGTTTTTT. Its translation: CASSRQGSTNEKLFF.

The rearrangement joins TRBV25-1 to TRBJ1-2; perhaps TRBD1 as D (6 bases). Between the trimmed V and J ends, which lost 10 bases and 0 bases, there was a span of 21 bases. Germline V gives CDR1 MGHDK, CDR2 SYGVNS. The CDR3 sequence is 16 residues long. CDR3 region: CATLPDSKSPNYGYTF. The CDR3 DNA follows: TGTGCCACACTCCCGGACAGCAAAAGCCCTAACTATGGCTACACCTTC.

This chain connects TRBV28 to TRBJ1-2, with D possibly matching TRBD1 (5 bases). CDR1 and CDR2 from the germline V gene are MDHEN and SYDVKM. This CDR3 is 17 amino acids long. V lost 6 bases and J 0 bases, leaving 20 bases between the germline ends. The CDR3 region is CASRPRGAQRTNYGYTF. In DNA form, the CDR3 reads TGTGCCAGCAGGCCCCGTGGGGCGCAGAGAACTAACTATGGCTACACCTTC.

The rearrangement links TRBV6-6 to TRBJ1-1, with 7 bases fitting TRBD1. This CDR3 contains 15 residues. Germline CDR1 is MNHNY and CDR2 is SVGAGI (reference sequence). The ends lost 6 bases at V and 0 bases at J; junction bases unmatched: 7. The CDR3 nucleotides are TGTGCCAGCAGCCGAACCGGGACAGTGAACACTGAAGCTTTCTTT. It encodes CASSRTGTVNTEAFF.

The chain joins TRBV19 to TRBJ2-7, with D maybe TRBD1 (6 bases). Germline V gives CDR1 LNHDA, CDR2 SQIVND (reference sequence). Between the trimmed V and J ends, which lost 1 base and 4 bases, there was a span of 11 bases. There are 14 residues in the CDR3. The CDR3, as DNA: TGTGCCAGTAGTATAGGGGGACATCCATACGAGCAGTACTTC. Its protein product is CASSIGGHPYEQYF.

This clone was detected a few times. This chain joins TRBV11-2 and TRBJ2-2; 7 bases are a match to TRBD1. CDR3 length: 19 residues. The junction had 11 bases not matched to a gene; V was cut back by 0 bases and J by 1 base. The V gene's germline CDR1 is SGHAT and CDR2 FQNNGV. This chain's CDR3 is CASSLEVRGGALNTGELFF. DNA for the CDR3: TGTGCCAGCAGCTTAGAAGTCAGAGGGGGCGCCTTGAACACCGGGGAGCTGTTTTTT. The full variable domain, rest sourced from reference TRBV11-2 and TRBJ2-2, is EAGVAQSPRYKIIEKRQSVAFWCNPISGHATLYWYQQILGQGPKLLIQFQNNGVVDDSQLPKDRFSAERLKGVDSTLKIQPAKLEDSAVYLCASSLEVRGGALNTGELFFGEGSRLTVL.

The gene calls are TRBV27 and TRBJ2-1; possibly TRBD2 for D (6 bases). The CDR3 runs to 14 residues. V dropped 2 bases and J dropped 5 bases, with 10 bases sitting between them. CDR1 is MNHEY and CDR2 is SMNVEV in the germline V gene (reference sequence). The CDR3 coding sequence is TGTGCCAGCAGTTTAGGCGGGAACAACAATGAGCAGTTCTTC. It is translated as CASSLGGNNNEQFF.

This clone was seen more than once but under ten times. J is TRBJ1-1 and V is TRBV29-1; TRBD1 is a possible D gene (5 bases). From germline, CDR1 is SQVTM and CDR2 ANQGSEA. This CDR3 spans 14 amino acids. With 6 bases removed from V and 4 bases from J, the gap between germline ends came to 18 bases. For the CDR3, the DNA is TGCAGCGTGGACCGATCGGGGGTTGGCACTGAAGCTTTCTTT. Its translation: CSVDRSGVGTEAFF.

The chain employs TRBV6-5 and TRBJ2-6; D not resolved. The CDR3 is 13 amino acids. From germline, CDR1 is MNHEY and CDR2 SVGAGI. V lost 6 bases, J lost 0 bases, and 3 bases lay in between. The CDR3 sequence: CASSNSGANVLTF. The CDR3 coding sequence is TGTGCCAGCAGCAACTCTGGGGCCAACGTCCTGACTTTC.

This chain uses TRBV5-1 with TRBJ2-3; D is perhaps TRBD2 (6 bases). Trimming took 0 bases from V and 1 from J, leaving 9 bases between them. The CDR3 consists of 15 residues. CDR1 SGHRS and CDR2 YFSETQ come from the germline V gene. The chain's CDR3 is CASSLGGDRTDTQYF. The DNA for the CDR3 is TGCGCCAGCAGCTTGGGGGGGGACCGCACAGATACGCAGTATTTT.

The chain has TRBV7-9 and TRBJ1-4, with D tentatively TRBD1 (5 bases). This CDR3 spans 14 amino acids. The germline V and J ends were trimmed by 5 bases and 5 bases, with 12 bases remaining between them. Per the germline V gene, CDR1 is SEHNR and CDR2 is FQNEAQ (reference sequence). CDR3 DNA: TGTGCCAGCAGCGCGGGGCTATTGAATGAAAAACTGTTTTTT. Translated, it gives CASSAGLLNEKLFF.

V gene TRBV28 combines with J gene TRBJ2-1, with 8 bases that match TRBD1. The germline V gene has CDR1 MDHEN and CDR2 SYDVKM. Unmatched junction bases numbered 4, after V lost 8 bases and J lost 4 bases. The CDR3 runs 13 residues. This CDR3 is CASGQGPYNEQFF. The CDR3, as DNA: TGTGCCAGCGGACAGGGCCCTTACAATGAGCAGTTCTTC. The full variable domain, its missing parts supplied by reference TRBV28 and TRBJ2-1, is DVKVTQSSRYLVKRTGEKVFLECVQDMDHENMFWYRQDPGLGLRLIYFSYDVKMKEKGDIPEGYSVSREKKERFSLILESASTNQTSMYLCASGQGPYNEQFFGPGTRLTVL.

There are a few counts of this clone. This chain uses TRBV5-6 with TRBJ2-3; TRBD2 is a possible D gene (5 bases). V shed 3 bases and J shed 0 bases, with 17 bases lying between them. CDR1 and CDR2 (germline): SGHDT, YYEEEE. The length of the CDR3 is 17 residues. In DNA, the CDR3 is TGTGCCAGCAGCTCCGAAAGGACTCCGACTAGCACAGATACGCAGTATTTT. The encoded protein is CASSSERTPTSTDTQYF.

The CDR3 loop is CASSELGGRGEAFF. The CDR3 region has the DNA TGTGCCAGCAGTGAACTGGGGGGACGGGGTGAAGCTTTCTTT. This chain uses TRBV6-1 with TRBJ1-1; TRBD1 is a possible D gene (5 bases). The germline V gene encodes CDR1 MNHNS and CDR2 SASEGT. Trimming took 2 bases from V and 7 from J, leaving 14 bases between them. The CDR3 spans 14 residues.

This clone was seen once. V usage is TRBV11-2 and J usage is TRBJ2-5, with TRBD1 identical over 10 bases. The V gene end was trimmed by 3 bases and the J gene end by 3 bases; junction bases not matched to a gene: 7. Germline lookup yields CDR1 SGHAT and CDR2 FQNNGV. The CDR3 is made up of 16 amino acids. CDR3 protein: CASSFGQGVVKETQYF. In DNA form, the CDR3 reads TGTGCCAGCAGCTTTGGACAGGGGGTTGTCAAAGAGACCCAGTACTTC.

This clone appeared a few times. This chain uses TRBV30 with TRBJ2-7, with 7 bases lining up with TRBD1. The ends lost 4 bases at V and 2 bases at J; junction bases unmatched: 8. Germline CDR1 and CDR2: GTSNPN and SVGIG (reference sequence). The length of the CDR3 is 14 residues. The CDR3 protein is CAWNYIQGPYEQYF. The DNA for the CDR3 is TGTGCCTGGAACTATATACAGGGGCCCTACGAGCAGTACTTC.

The rearrangement uses TRBV11-3 and TRBJ2-3; 10 bases map to TRBD2. This CDR3 spans 17 amino acids. V trimming: 5 bases; J trimming: 1 base; junction bases outside the gene matches: 9. Looked up from germline, CDR1 is SGHNT and CDR2 is YENEEA. Written as DNA, the CDR3 is TGTGCCAGCAGCCCCAGAAGGGGGACTAGCGGCACAGATACGCAGTATTTT. Translation gives CASSPRRGTSGTDTQYF.

The V and J genes are TRBV29-1 and TRBJ1-2; TRBD1 aligns across 8 bases. In germline, CDR1 is SQVTM, CDR2 ANQGSEA. V dropped 7 bases and J dropped 8; count of bases not matched to a gene: 6. The CDR3 totals 11 residues. The CDR3 protein is CSARTGFGYTF. The CDR3, as DNA: TGCAGCGCCAGGACAGGGTTCGGCTACACCTTC.

V gene TRBV19 combines with J gene TRBJ1-5; a possible D gene is TRBD1 (6 bases). CDR1 and CDR2 (germline): LNHDA, SQIVND (reference sequence). V was clipped by 3 bases and J by 6 bases, with 15 bases between them. The CDR3 consists of 15 residues. CDR3 region: CASSIPRGGGQPQHF. CDR3 in DNA: TGTGCCAGTAGTATCCCTCGGGGGGGCGGTCAGCCCCAGCATTTT.